The 23 T cell receptor beta chains presented below share a single source sample, sequenced in a study of T cell responses to AZD1222 COVID-19 vaccine. Assay used: immunoSEQ multiplex PCR; TCRdb lists only in-frame clones, some missing. The profile shows some 120,000 clones, 87% of them singletons. The sample in question was peripheral blood, obtained on day 0 of AZD1222 vaccination. All receptors come from an adult in good health.

This chain connects TRBV7-2 to TRBJ2-3, with D possibly being TRBD2 (6 bases). The CDR3 contains 13 residues. Germline loops: CDR1 SGHTA, CDR2 FQGNSA. V shed 7 bases and J shed 3 bases, with 11 bases lying between them. The CDR3 is CASNLRGTDTQYF. In nucleotides, the CDR3 is TGTGCCAGCAACTTGCGGGGTACAGATACGCAGTATTTT.

The chain links TRBV9 to TRBJ2-7, with TRBD1 matching over 7 bases. Germline CDR1 reads SGDLS; CDR2 reads YYNGEE. J was trimmed by 4 bases and V by 5 bases; bases with no gene match: 12. The CDR3 covers 15 residues. Here the CDR3 reads CASSSPGQGVYEQYF. The CDR3 DNA is TGTGCCAGCAGTAGTCCGGGGCAGGGGGTTTACGAGCAGTACTTC.

The chain recombines TRBV10-1 with TRBJ2-7, with D unclear. V was pared by 2 bases and J by 0 bases, with 8 bases between. This CDR3 is built from 14 residues. Germline lookup yields CDR1 WNHNN and CDR2 SYGVQD (reference sequence). This CDR3 is CASSEDQISYEQYF. The DNA for the CDR3 is TGCGCCAGCAGTGAGGACCAGATCTCCTACGAGCAGTACTTC.

The chain carries TRBV9 and TRBJ2-2; possibly TRBD1 or TRBD2 for D (5 bases each). The CDR3 has 15 residues. The germline CDR1 and CDR2 sequences are SGDLS and YYNGEE. Trimming shortened V by 0 bases and J by 2 bases, and 8 bases separated the two germline ends. The chain's CDR3 is CASSVGDPNTGELFF. The CDR3 nucleotides read TGTGCCAGCAGCGTAGGGGACCCCAACACCGGGGAGCTGTTTTTT.

In nucleotides, the CDR3 is TGTGCCAGCAGATCTGGACTAGCTTACAATGAGCAGTTCTTC. Residues: CASRSGLAYNEQFF. The J gene is TRBJ2-1, the V gene TRBV6-7; 8 bases are a match to TRBD2. TRBV6-7 is reported as an ORF; its role is uncertain. J gave up 4 bases and V 6 bases, and 5 bases lay outside the gene matches. The CDR3 loop spans 14 amino acids.

The V gene is TRBV7-2, the J gene TRBJ2-7; possible D gene TRBD2, 5 bases. Germline V gene lookup returns CDR1 SGHTA and CDR2 FQGNSA. The CDR3 length is 15 residues. Trimming left V 2 bases short and J 1 base short, with 12 bases between. The CDR3 protein is CASSLTGRGSYEQYF. Here the CDR3 DNA reads TGTGCCAGCAGCTTAACCGGGCGAGGGTCCTACGAGCAGTACTTC.

This chain connects TRBV28 to TRBJ2-7; D is unclear. CDR1 MDHEN and CDR2 SYDVKM come from the germline V gene. This CDR3 contains 14 residues. The V and J ends lost 2 bases and 3 bases respectively, with 11 bases between them. CDR3 bases: TGTGCCAGCAGTTTAACGGGTAGAAACTACGAGCAGTACTTC. It yields the protein CASSLTGRNYEQYF.

This chain joins TRBV6-1 and TRBJ2-1; 9 nucleotides line up with TRBD1. V trimming: 1 base; J trimming: 7 bases; junction bases outside the gene matches: 5. The germline V gene encodes CDR1 MNHNS and CDR2 SASEGT. The CDR3 runs 15 residues. The CDR3, as DNA: TGTGCCAGCAGTGAAGAGGGACAGGGCGTGAATGAGCAGTTCTTC. Translation: CASSEEGQGVNEQFF.

The chain carries TRBV27 and TRBJ1-2, with D uncertain. V gave up 6 bases and J gave up 8 bases, with 22 bases separating them. The CDR3 length is 15 residues. In germline, CDR1 is MNHEY, CDR2 SMNVEV (reference sequence). This CDR3 reads CASSLGRVPRVGYTF. The CDR3 DNA reads TGTGCCAGCAGCCTAGGACGGGTGCCCCGGGTCGGCTACACCTTC.

The chain links TRBV11-2 to TRBJ2-7; TRBD2 agrees at 10 bases. Germline V lookup: CDR1 SGHAT, CDR2 FQNNGV. Trimming removed 4 bases from V and 3 bases from J; junction bases left unmatched: 6. This CDR3 comprises 15 residues. In DNA, the CDR3 is TGTGCCAGCAGCTGGAGCGGGGGGGGTTTCTACGAGCAGTACTTC. Residues: CASSWSGGGFYEQYF. The variable domain in full, with the rest retrieved from reference TRBV11-2 and TRBJ2-7, is EAGVAQSPRYKIIEKRQSVAFWCNPISGHATLYWYQQILGQGPKLLIQFQNNGVVDDSQLPKDRFSAERLKGVDSTLKIQPAKLEDSAVYLCASSWSGGGFYEQYFGPGTRLTVT.

The chain recombines TRBV13 with TRBJ1-4; D gene uncertain. The ends were cut back, 5 bases at V and 7 bases at J, with 20 bases in the middle. The length of the CDR3 is 16 residues. Germline V gene lookup returns CDR1 PRHDT and CDR2 FYEKMQ (reference sequence). The CDR3 region has the DNA TGTGCCAGCAGCGCCCGGTCTCAAAAAGGAGGTGAAAAACTGTTTTTT. Translated: CASSARSQKGGEKLFF.

The chain joins TRBV6-5 to TRBJ1-2; no clear D. There are 14 residues in the CDR3. With 2 bases removed from V and 2 bases from J, the gap between germline ends came to 9 bases. Germline CDR1 and CDR2: MNHEY and SVGAGI. Written as DNA, the CDR3 is TGTGCCAGCAGTTACCTCGGCAGAAACTATGGCTACACCTTC. It yields the protein CASSYLGRNYGYTF.

This chain links TRBV6-1 with TRBJ1-6; D is undetermined. V was trimmed by 2 bases and J by 4 bases, leaving 6 bases between them. The CDR3 extends over 14 amino acids. CDR1 is MNHNS and CDR2 is SASEGT in the germline V gene. DNA for the CDR3: TGTGCCAGCAGTGAATCAAGTTATAATTCACCCCTCCACTTT. Its protein product is CASSESSYNSPLHF.

The chain couples TRBV30 to TRBJ1-1; no firm D call. CDR3 length: 11 residues. Germline CDR1 reads GTSNPN; CDR2 reads SVGIG (reference sequence). Between the trimmed V and J ends, which lost 7 bases and 4 bases, there was a span of 10 bases. The CDR3: CASQSGTEAFF. The DNA for the CDR3 is TGTGCCTCCCAGTCCGGCACTGAAGCTTTCTTT.

J is TRBJ2-1 and V is TRBV19, with a possible D match to TRBD1 (5 bases). The V and J ends lost 1 base and 8 bases respectively, with 15 bases between them. The CDR3 runs 15 residues. CDR1 LNHDA and CDR2 SQIVND come from the germline V gene (reference sequence). CDR3 loop: CASSIGQGHDDEQFF. CDR3 bases: TGTGCCAGTAGTATAGGTCAGGGCCATGACGATGAGCAGTTCTTC.

V and J are TRBV2 and TRBJ1-5, with TRBD1 identical over 8 bases. Trimming cost V 7 bases and J 7 bases; bases outside gene matches: 6. Germline assignment: CDR1 SNHLY and CDR2 FYNNEI. The CDR3 extends over 13 amino acids. DNA of the CDR3: TGTGCCAGCAAAGGGGACAGGCTCCAGCCCCAGCATTTT. Amino acid sequence: CASKGDRLQPQHF. Complete variable domain (other parts from reference TRBV2 and TRBJ1-5): EPEVTQTPSHQVTQMGQEVILRCVPISNHLYFYWYRQILGQKVEFLVSFYNNEISEKSEIFDDQFSVERPDGSNFTLKIRSTKLEDSAMYFCASKGDRLQPQHFGDGTRLSIL.

This clone was counted a few times. This sequence joins TRBV7-2 and TRBJ1-5, with D perhaps matching TRBD1 (5 bases). The CDR3 contains 13 residues. Germline V CDR1 and CDR2: SGHTA, FQGNSA. V was shortened by 5 bases and J by 7 bases, with 12 bases between the two germline ends. The CDR3: CASSQRGFQPQHF. The CDR3, as DNA: TGTGCCAGCAGCCAAAGGGGTTTCCAGCCCCAGCATTTT.

This clone was seen a single time. The chain combines TRBV6-2 or TRBV6-3 with TRBJ2-3, with TRBD2 matching over 9 bases. V was pared by 4 bases and J by 3 bases, with 2 bases of the junction left unmatched. CDR1 is MNHEY and CDR2 is SVGEGT in the germline V gene. The CDR3 extends over 14 amino acids. This chain's CDR3 is CASSFSGGTDTQYF. In DNA, the CDR3 is TGTGCCAGCAGTTTTAGCGGGGGAACAGATACGCAGTATTTT.

The rearrangement joins TRBV7-9 to TRBJ1-5; no clear D. The CDR3 runs to 12 residues. CDR1 SEHNR and CDR2 FQNEAQ come from the germline V gene (reference sequence). Trimming removed 4 bases from V and 0 bases from J, with 1 base in between. The CDR3 DNA follows: TGTGCCAGCAGCTATAGCAATCAGCCCCAGCATTTT. Its translation is CASSYSNQPQHF.

The rearrangement uses TRBV5-5 and TRBJ1-6; no clear D gene. Trimming left V 3 bases short and J 7 bases short, with 14 bases between. Germline lookup yields CDR1 SGHKS and CDR2 YYEKEE (reference sequence). The CDR3 has 15 amino acids. The CDR3: CASSWVGSLNSPLHF. The CDR3, as DNA: TGTGCCAGCAGCTGGGTGGGGTCCCTCAATTCACCCCTCCACTTT.

This clone appeared a single time. The chain recombines TRBV10-3 with TRBJ2-1; the match to TRBD2 covers 10 bases. Trimming at V came to 2 bases and at J to 3 bases, leaving 4 bases not matched to a gene. Germline CDR1 reads ENHRY; CDR2 reads SYGVKD. The CDR3 is 16 amino acids. CDR3 amino acids: CAISEVGTSVYNEQFF. CDR3 DNA sequence: TGTGCCATCAGTGAGGTCGGGACTAGCGTCTACAATGAGCAGTTCTTC.

The gene calls are TRBV4-2 and TRBJ2-7; the match to TRBD2 covers 9 bases. The V segment lost 0 bases and the J segment 6 bases; nucleotides outside the gene matches: 9. The CDR3 sequence is 16 residues long. Germline V gene data show CDR1 as LGHNA and CDR2 as YNFKEQ. This CDR3 is CASSQERRGGPIEQYF. In DNA, the CDR3 is TGTGCCAGCAGCCAAGAGAGGCGGGGGGGCCCAATCGAGCAGTACTTC.

V and J are TRBV6-4 and TRBJ1-1, with unresolved D. V lost 3 bases to trimming and J lost 0 bases, with 11 bases between them. CDR1 is MRHNA, CDR2 SNTAGT, per germline. CDR3 length equals 15 residues. DNA for the CDR3: TGTGCCAGCAGTGAGACCGGAGGCATGAACACTGAAGCTTTCTTT. The encoded protein is CASSETGGMNTEAFF.